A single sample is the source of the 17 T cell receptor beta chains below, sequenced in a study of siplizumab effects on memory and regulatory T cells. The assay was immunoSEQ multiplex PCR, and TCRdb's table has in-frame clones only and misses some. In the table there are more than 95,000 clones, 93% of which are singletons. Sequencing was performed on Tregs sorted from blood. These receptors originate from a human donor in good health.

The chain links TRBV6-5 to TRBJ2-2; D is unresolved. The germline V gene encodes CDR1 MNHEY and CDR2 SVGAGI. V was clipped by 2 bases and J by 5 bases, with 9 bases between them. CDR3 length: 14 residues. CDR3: CASSYDGPTGELFF. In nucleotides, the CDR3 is TGTGCCAGCAGTTACGACGGCCCGACCGGGGAGCTGTTTTTT.

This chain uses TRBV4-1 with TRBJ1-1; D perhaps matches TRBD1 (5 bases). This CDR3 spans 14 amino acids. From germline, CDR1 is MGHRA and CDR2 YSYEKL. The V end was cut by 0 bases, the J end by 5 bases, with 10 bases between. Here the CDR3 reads CASSQEWGSTEAFF. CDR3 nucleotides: TGCGCCAGCAGCCAAGAGTGGGGGAGTACTGAAGCTTTCTTT.

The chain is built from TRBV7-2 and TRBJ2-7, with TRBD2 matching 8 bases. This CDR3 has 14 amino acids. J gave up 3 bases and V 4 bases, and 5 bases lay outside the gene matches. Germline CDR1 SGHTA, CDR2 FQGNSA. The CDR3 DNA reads TGTGCCAGCAGCTCACCGGGACTAGGCTACGAGCAGTACTTC. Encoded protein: CASSSPGLGYEQYF.

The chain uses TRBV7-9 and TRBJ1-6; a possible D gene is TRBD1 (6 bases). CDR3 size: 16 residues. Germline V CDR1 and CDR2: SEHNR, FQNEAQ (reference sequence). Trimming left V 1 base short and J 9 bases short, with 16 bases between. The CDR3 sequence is CASSLELGGIGSPLHF. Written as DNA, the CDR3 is TGTGCCAGCAGCTTAGAACTCGGGGGCATCGGTTCACCCCTCCACTTT.

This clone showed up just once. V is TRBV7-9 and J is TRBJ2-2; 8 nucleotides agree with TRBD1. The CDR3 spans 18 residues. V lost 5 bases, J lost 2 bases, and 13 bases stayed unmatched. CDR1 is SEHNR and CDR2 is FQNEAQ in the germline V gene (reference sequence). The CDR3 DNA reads TGTGCCAGCAGCCTGCGCTTTGCCGGACAGGGAAACACCGGGGAGCTGTTTTTT. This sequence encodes CASSLRFAGQGNTGELFF.

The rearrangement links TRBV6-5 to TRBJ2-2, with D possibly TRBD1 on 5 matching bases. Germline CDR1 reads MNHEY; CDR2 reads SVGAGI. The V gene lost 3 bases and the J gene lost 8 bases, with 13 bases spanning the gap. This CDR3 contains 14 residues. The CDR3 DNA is TGTGCCAGCAGTTATGGGGCCCGCACTGGGGAGCTGTTTTTT. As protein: CASSYGARTGELFF.

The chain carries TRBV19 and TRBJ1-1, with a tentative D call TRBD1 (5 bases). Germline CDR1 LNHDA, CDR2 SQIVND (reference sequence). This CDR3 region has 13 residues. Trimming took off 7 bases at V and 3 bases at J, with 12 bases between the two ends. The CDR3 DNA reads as TGTGCCAGTACCCAGGACACGGACACTGAAGCTTTCTTT. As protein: CASTQDTDTEAFF.

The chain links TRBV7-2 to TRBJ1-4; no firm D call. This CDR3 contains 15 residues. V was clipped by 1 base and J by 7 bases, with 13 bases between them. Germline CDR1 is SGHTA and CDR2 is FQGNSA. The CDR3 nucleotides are TGTGCCAGCAGCTTAGTGCGGGGAGGAAGTGAAAAACTGTTTTTT. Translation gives CASSLVRGGSEKLFF.

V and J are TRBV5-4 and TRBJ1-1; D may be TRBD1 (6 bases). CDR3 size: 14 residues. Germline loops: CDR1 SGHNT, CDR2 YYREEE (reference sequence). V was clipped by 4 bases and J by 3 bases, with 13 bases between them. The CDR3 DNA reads TGTGCCAGCAGCACGGAACAGGGTTACACTGAAGCTTTCTTT. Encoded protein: CASSTEQGYTEAFF.

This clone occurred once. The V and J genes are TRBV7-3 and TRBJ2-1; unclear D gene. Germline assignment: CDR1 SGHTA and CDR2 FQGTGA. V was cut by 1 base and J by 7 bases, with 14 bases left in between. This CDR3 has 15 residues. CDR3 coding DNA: TGTGCCAGCAGCTTAAATCCGGGCGAGTTGAATGAGCAGTTCTTC. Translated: CASSLNPGELNEQFF.

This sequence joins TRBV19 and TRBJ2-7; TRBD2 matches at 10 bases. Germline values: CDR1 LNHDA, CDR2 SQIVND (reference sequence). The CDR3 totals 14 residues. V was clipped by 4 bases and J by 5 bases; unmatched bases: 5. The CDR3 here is CASSTVAGGHEQYF. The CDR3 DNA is TGTGCCAGTAGTACGGTAGCGGGAGGTCACGAGCAGTACTTC. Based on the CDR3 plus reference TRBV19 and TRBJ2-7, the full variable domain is DGGITQSPKYLFRKEGQNVTLSCEQNLNHDAMYWYRQDPGQGLRLIYYSQIVNDFQKGDIAEGYSVSREKKESFPLTVTSAQKNPTAFYLCASSTVAGGHEQYFGPGTRLTVT.

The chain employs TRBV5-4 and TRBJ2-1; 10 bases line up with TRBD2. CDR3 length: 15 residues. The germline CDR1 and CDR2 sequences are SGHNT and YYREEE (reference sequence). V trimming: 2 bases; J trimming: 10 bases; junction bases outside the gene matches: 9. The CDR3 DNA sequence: TGTGCCAGCAGCTTAGTTCTTAGCGGGAGGAGCGAGCAGTTCTTC. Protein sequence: CASSLVLSGRSEQFF.

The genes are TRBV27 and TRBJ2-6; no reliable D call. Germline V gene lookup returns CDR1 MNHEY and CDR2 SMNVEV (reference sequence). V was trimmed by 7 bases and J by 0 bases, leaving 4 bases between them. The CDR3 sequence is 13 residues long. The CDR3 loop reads CASTISGANVLTF. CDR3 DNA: TGTGCCAGCACAATCTCTGGGGCCAACGTCCTGACTTTC.

CDR3 DNA: TGTGCCAGCAGCTTACTAGCGGGGAAAGATACGCAGTATTTT. Its translation: CASSLLAGKDTQYF. The V call is TRBV7-3, the J call TRBJ2-3; TRBD2 agrees at 9 bases. V gave up 2 bases and J gave up 5 bases; unmatched junction bases: 2. Per germline, CDR1 SGHTA and CDR2 FQGTGA. The CDR3 runs 14 residues.

The CDR3 protein is CASSLIRQARLYGYTF. CDR3 nucleotide sequence: TGCGCCAGCAGCCTCATCCGACAGGCAAGGTTGTATGGCTACACCTTC. This chain links TRBV4-1 with TRBJ1-2, with TRBD1 as a possible D gene (6 bases). There are 16 residues in the CDR3. Germline CDR1 and CDR2: MGHRA and YSYEKL. V gave up 4 bases and J gave up 5 bases, with 20 bases separating them.

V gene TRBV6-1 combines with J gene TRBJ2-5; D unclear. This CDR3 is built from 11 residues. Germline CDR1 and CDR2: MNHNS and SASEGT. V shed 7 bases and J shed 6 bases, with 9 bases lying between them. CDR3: CASTPLKTQYF. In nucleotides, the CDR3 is TGTGCCAGCACGCCCCTCAAGACCCAGTACTTC.

The CDR3 region has the DNA TGTGCCTGGAGCGACCTTCTACAGGGGGCGCCCACTGAAGCTTTCTTT. Protein sequence: CAWSDLLQGAPTEAFF. The J gene is TRBJ1-1, the V gene TRBV30; 9 bases are a match to TRBD1. The V gene end was trimmed by 3 bases and the J gene end by 4 bases; junction bases not matched to a gene: 12. This CDR3 is 16 amino acids long. Germline lookup yields CDR1 GTSNPN and CDR2 SVGIG (reference sequence).